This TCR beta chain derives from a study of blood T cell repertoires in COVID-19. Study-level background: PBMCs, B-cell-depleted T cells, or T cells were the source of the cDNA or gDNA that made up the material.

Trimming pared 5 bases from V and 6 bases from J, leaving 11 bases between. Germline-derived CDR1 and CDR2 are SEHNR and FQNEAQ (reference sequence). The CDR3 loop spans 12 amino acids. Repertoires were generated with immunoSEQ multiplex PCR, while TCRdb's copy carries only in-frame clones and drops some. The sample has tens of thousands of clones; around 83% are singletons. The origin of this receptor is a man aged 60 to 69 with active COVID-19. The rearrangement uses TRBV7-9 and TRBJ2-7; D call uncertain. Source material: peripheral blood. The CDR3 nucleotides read TGTGCCAGCAGCCCCACTCAGGCCGAGCAGTACTTC. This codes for CASSPTQAEQYF.